The rows below give T cell receptor beta chains drawn from one sample of a study of blood T cell repertoires in COVID-19. The data were produced by immunoSEQ multiplex PCR, yet TCRdb's version contains in-frame clones alone and is incomplete. The sample carries about 220,000 clones, about nine tenths recorded once. Sequenced sample: PBMCs or T cells enriched from blood (not recorded which). These receptors originate from a woman in her thirties or forties with acute COVID-19. The CDR3 runs from the conserved cysteine through the conserved F or W. D genes are given only for firm matches. Clone size is shown for a subset of rows, as once, few, many or a class of expanded clone.

v_gene	d_gene	j_gene	abundance	CDR3aa	CDR3nt
TRBV6-5	-	TRBJ2-3	-	CASSLTYPPDTQYF	TGTGCCAGCAGTTTGACTTATCCGCCAGATACGCAGTATTTT
TRBV4-2	-	TRBJ1-3	-	CASSIHPGTGNTIYF	TGTGCCAGCAGCATCCACCCCGGGACAGGAAACACCATATATTTT
TRBV12-5	-	TRBJ1-2	once	CASGNLRDSRGYTF	TGTGCTAGTGGGAATCTCAGGGATTCGCGCGGCTACACCTTC
TRBV5-6	-	TRBJ1-4	-	CASSSAGISTNEKLFF	TGTGCCAGCAGCTCAGCCGGGATATCAACTAATGAAAAACTGTTTTTT
TRBV6-5	TRBD1	TRBJ1-2	-	CASRQGFGYGYTF	TGTGCCAGCAGACAGGGGTTCGGCTATGGCTACACCTTC
TRBV18	TRBD1	TRBJ2-3	-	CASSPRQGATDTQYF	TGTGCCAGCTCACCCCGACAGGGGGCCACAGATACGCAGTATTTT
TRBV6-2/TRBV6-3	TRBD1	TRBJ2-1	-	CASRPMIRTGGIVLNEQFF	TGTGCCAGCCGCCCGATGATAAGGACAGGGGGGATTGTTTTGAATGAGCAGTTCTTC
TRBV19	-	TRBJ2-3	few	CASSLGGRDTDTQYF	TGTGCCAGTAGTCTCGGGGGTCGGGACACAGATACGCAGTATTTT
TRBV24-1	-	TRBJ1-2	once	CATSDSTDYGYTF	TGTGCCACCAGTGATTCCACAGACTATGGCTACACCTTC
TRBV28	TRBD1	TRBJ1-2	-	CASTYGDRVSYGYTF	TGTGCCAGCACCTATGGGGACAGGGTCTCCTATGGCTACACCTTC
TRBV6-6	TRBD1	TRBJ1-1	-	CASSYSTGIHTEAFF	TGTGCCAGCAGTTACTCGACAGGGATACACACTGAAGCTTTCTTT
TRBV29-1	-	TRBJ1-2	-	CSVVTQARADRGYTF	TGCAGCGTTGTAACACAGGCCAGGGCGGATCGGGGCTACACCTTC
TRBV30	-	TRBJ1-5	-	CAWSVGGHGNQPQHF	TGTGCCTGGAGTGTCGGCGGCCATGGCAATCAGCCCCAGCATTTT
TRBV27	TRBD1	TRBJ1-2	-	CASSQPGQTYGYTF	TGTGCCAGCAGTCAACCGGGACAGACTTATGGCTACACCTTC
TRBV9	-	TRBJ1-1	-	CASSVGAAGVSSTEAFF	TGTGCCAGCAGCGTAGGGGCGGCAGGGGTTAGTAGCACTGAAGCTTTCTTT
TRBV20-1	-	TRBJ1-1	-	CSASVGEWDTEAFF	TGCAGTGCTAGTGTCGGAGAATGGGACACTGAAGCTTTCTTT
TRBV29-1	TRBD1	TRBJ1-2	-	CSVRSGGGYTF	TGCAGCGTTCGCTCAGGGGGCGGCTACACCTTC
TRBV7-2	TRBD1	TRBJ1-2	-	CASSKPLGTGGSYGYTF	TGTGCCAGCAGCAAACCTCTCGGGACAGGGGGTAGCTATGGCTACACCTTC
TRBV4-2	-	TRBJ1-2	once	CASSQERSRVFYGYTF	TGTGCCAGCAGCCAAGAAAGGAGCAGGGTCTTTTATGGCTACACCTTC
TRBV9	TRBD1	TRBJ1-1	once	CASSVGGQGASAFF	TGTGCCAGCAGCGTAGGGGGACAGGGGGCTTCAGCTTTCTTT
TRBV19	-	TRBJ1-1	-	CASSSWGREGTEAFF	TGTGCCAGTAGTTCCTGGGGCAGGGAAGGCACTGAAGCTTTCTTT
TRBV15	TRBD1	TRBJ1-1	-	CATSRTGGDTEAFF	TGTGCCACCAGCAGAACAGGGGGCGACACTGAAGCTTTCTTT
TRBV9	-	TRBJ1-6	-	CASSGQKAAPLHF	TGTGCCAGCAGCGGGCAAAAGGCGGCACCCCTCCACTTT
TRBV10-3	TRBD1	TRBJ2-2	-	CAISNRGLTNTGELFF	TGTGCCATCAGTAACAGGGGGCTGACGAACACCGGGGAGCTGTTTTTT
TRBV5-1	TRBD2	TRBJ2-3	-	CASRTSGSGGVDTQYF	TGCGCCAGCAGGACTTCTGGGAGCGGGGGGGTAGATACGCAGTATTTT
TRBV10-3	-	TRBJ1-3	-	CAISETTPDSGNTIYF	TGTGCCATCAGTGAGACGACACCCGACTCTGGAAACACCATATATTTT
TRBV6-5	-	TRBJ1-5	-	CASSIQGLGNQPQHF	TGTGCCAGCAGTATCCAGGGGCTTGGCAATCAGCCCCAGCATTTT
TRBV11-1	-	TRBJ1-6	-	CASSVDTQYNSPLHF	TGTGCCAGCAGTGTCGATACCCAGTATAATTCACCCCTCCACTTT
TRBV2	TRBD1	TRBJ1-5	few	CASSLQGAVGQPQHF	TGTGCCAGCAGTCTACAGGGGGCCGTAGGACAGCCCCAGCATTTT
TRBV7-3	-	TRBJ1-1	-	CASSLLVGRLTEAFF	TGTGCCAGCAGCTTGCTCGTGGGGCGCCTAACTGAAGCTTTCTTT
TRBV4-1	TRBD1	TRBJ2-2	-	CASSPGDRAGSYTGELFF	TGCGCCAGCAGCCCCGGAGACAGGGCGGGTAGTTACACCGGGGAGCTGTTTTTT
TRBV7-2	TRBD1	TRBJ1-5	-	CASSGGQGSNQPQHF	TGTGCCAGCAGCGGGGGACAGGGTAGCAATCAGCCCCAGCATTTT
TRBV5-1	TRBD1	TRBJ2-2	-	CASSWDRGTNGELFF	TGCGCCAGCAGCTGGGACAGGGGGACGAACGGGGAGCTGTTTTTT
TRBV14	-	TRBJ2-3	-	CASSQLVGATDTQYF	TGTGCCAGCAGCCAACTAGTGGGGGCCACAGATACGCAGTATTTT
TRBV18	-	TRBJ1-1	-	CASSPRQATTITNTEAFF	TGTGCCAGCTCACCCCGACAGGCGACAACAATAACAAACACTGAAGCTTTCTTT
TRBV3-1/TRBV3-2	TRBD2	TRBJ2-1	-	CASSQLLRGNEQFF	TGTGCCAGCAGCCAACTTTTGCGGGGGAATGAGCAGTTCTTC
TRBV5-4	-	TRBJ1-6	-	CASSSRPNSPLHF	TGTGCCAGCAGCTCGAGGCCCAATTCACCCCTCCACTTT
TRBV18	-	TRBJ1-1	-	CASSLVRGSNTEAFF	TGTGCCAGCTCACTTGTTCGGGGGTCGAACACTGAAGCTTTCTTT
TRBV6-5	-	TRBJ2-6	-	CASSYSISVLTF	TGTGCCAGCAGTTACTCGATCAGCGTCCTGACTTTC
TRBV4-1	-	TRBJ1-2	-	CASSQDLLGGYTF	TGCGCCAGCAGCCAAGACCTCCTAGGTGGCTACACCTTC
TRBV30	-	TRBJ1-6	-	CAWSAQRLSGSPLHF	TGTGCCTGGAGTGCCCAGCGGTTATCGGGTTCACCCCTCCACTTT
TRBV27	-	TRBJ1-2	-	CASSPREAALNYGYTF	TGTGCCAGCAGTCCCAGGGAGGCGGCGCTTAACTATGGCTACACCTTC
TRBV27	TRBD1	TRBJ1-2	-	CASSLGRGNVNYTF	TGTGCCAGCAGTTTAGGCAGGGGGAACGTAAACTACACCTTC
TRBV6-2/TRBV6-3	TRBD2	TRBJ2-1	once	CASSLGGVVENEQFF	TGTGCCAGCAGCCTCGGGGGGGTGGTAGAAAATGAGCAGTTCTTC
TRBV18	-	TRBJ2-3	-	CASSTQGPDTQYF	TGTGCCAGCTCAACGCAGGGCCCAGATACGCAGTATTTT
TRBV6-2/TRBV6-3	-	TRBJ2-1	few	CASSSRGSSSSYNEQFF	TGTGCCAGCAGTTCCCGGGGTAGCTCCAGCTCCTACAATGAGCAGTTCTTC
TRBV5-4	TRBD2	TRBJ2-7	-	CASSAGGGWVSYEQYF	TGTGCCAGCAGCGCCGGGGGGGGTTGGGTGTCCTACGAGCAGTACTTC
TRBV3-1/TRBV3-2	-	TRBJ1-1	-	CASSRYTGAEAFF	TGTGCCAGCAGCCGATATACAGGAGCTGAAGCTTTCTTT
TRBV5-4	-	TRBJ1-2	few	CASSLALGGKGYTF	TGTGCCAGCAGCCTAGCCCTGGGGGGAAAGGGCTACACCTTC
TRBV9	-	TRBJ2-5	-	CASSVGTQETQYF	TGTGCCAGCAGCGTCGGGACACAAGAGACCCAGTACTTC
TRBV7-3	TRBD2	TRBJ2-5	-	CASSQGTSSETQYF	TGTGCCAGCAGCCAAGGGACTAGCAGTGAGACCCAGTACTTC
TRBV19	TRBD1	TRBJ1-1	-	CASSILGQGRRTEAFF	TGTGCCAGTAGTATCCTGGGACAGGGGCGGAGGACTGAAGCTTTCTTT
TRBV18	-	TRBJ1-1	-	CASSPAPSMNTEAFF	TGTGCCAGCTCACCAGCCCCGAGTATGAACACTGAAGCTTTCTTT
TRBV9	-	TRBJ1-1	-	CASSPQRNMNTEAFF	TGTGCCAGCAGCCCCCAGAGGAACATGAACACTGAAGCTTTCTTT
TRBV2	-	TRBJ1-1	-	CASRLDSKNTEAFF	TGTGCCAGCAGGCTGGACAGTAAAAACACTGAAGCTTTCTTT
TRBV7-2	-	TRBJ2-3	-	CASSLSSFADTQYF	TGTGCCAGCAGCTTAAGTAGCTTCGCAGATACGCAGTATTTT